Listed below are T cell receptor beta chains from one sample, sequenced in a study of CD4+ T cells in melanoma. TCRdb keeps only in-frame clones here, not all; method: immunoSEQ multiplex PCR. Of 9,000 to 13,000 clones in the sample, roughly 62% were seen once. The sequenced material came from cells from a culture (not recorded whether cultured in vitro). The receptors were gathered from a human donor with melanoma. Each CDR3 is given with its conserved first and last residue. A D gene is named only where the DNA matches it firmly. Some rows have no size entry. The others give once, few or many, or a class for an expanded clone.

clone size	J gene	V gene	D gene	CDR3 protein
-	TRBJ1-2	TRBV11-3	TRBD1	CASSRGQGVGSGYTF
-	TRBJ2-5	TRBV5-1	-	CASSGGGVDAETQYF
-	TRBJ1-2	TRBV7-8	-	CASSLETGNYGYTF
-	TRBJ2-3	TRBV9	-	CASSAITDTQYF
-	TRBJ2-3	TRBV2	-	CASSEERSTDTQYF
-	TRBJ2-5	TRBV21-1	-	CASSKVHLGTRETQYF
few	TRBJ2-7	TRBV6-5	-	CASSPRLSGEQYF
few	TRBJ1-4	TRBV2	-	CASSPRLGEKLFF
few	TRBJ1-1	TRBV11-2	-	CASSLVPGTLAFF
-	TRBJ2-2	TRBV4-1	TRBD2	CASSRKEGPSGGYYTGELFF
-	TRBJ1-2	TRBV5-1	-	CASSWAGRDWGYTF
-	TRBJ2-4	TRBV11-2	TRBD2	CASSLGTGASGQNIQYF
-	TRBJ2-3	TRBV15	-	CATSRDLGVGRGADTQYF
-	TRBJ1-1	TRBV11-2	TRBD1	CASSLGQGYTEAFF
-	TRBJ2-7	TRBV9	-	CASSVVGQGSGEQYF
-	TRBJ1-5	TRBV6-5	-	CASSYPGSNQPQHF
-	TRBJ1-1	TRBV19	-	CASSWLRDTEAFF
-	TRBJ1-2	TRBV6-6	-	CAIRTPIGGYTF
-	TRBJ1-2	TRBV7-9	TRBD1	CASSFGQVHYGYTF
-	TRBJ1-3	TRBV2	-	CASSYRATGNTIYF
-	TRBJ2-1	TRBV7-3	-	CASSPQLSGAYNEQFF
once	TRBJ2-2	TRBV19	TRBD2	CASSISSGGAGELFF
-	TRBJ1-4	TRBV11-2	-	CASTSSGRVSEKLFF
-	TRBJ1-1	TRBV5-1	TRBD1	CASSSRQGNTEAFF
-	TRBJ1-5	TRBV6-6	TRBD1	CASTEDRGYQPQHF
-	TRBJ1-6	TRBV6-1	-	CAARGFPNSPLHF
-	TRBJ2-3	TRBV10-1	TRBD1	CASSDVGQGTDTQYF
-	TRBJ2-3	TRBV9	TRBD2	CASSVVAGGTDAQYF
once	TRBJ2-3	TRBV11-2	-	CASGVEGLGQYF
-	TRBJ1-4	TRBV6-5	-	CASSPGASNEKLFF
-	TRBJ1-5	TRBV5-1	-	CASRRDIRPDQPQHF
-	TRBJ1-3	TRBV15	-	CATSRGVVTSGNTIYF
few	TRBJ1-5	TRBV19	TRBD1	CASTLRGVGQPQHF
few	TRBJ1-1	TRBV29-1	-	CSVTRDQHTEAFF
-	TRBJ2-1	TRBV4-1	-	CASSPLNSGPEQFF
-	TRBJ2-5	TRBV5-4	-	CASSASGISGRWETQYF
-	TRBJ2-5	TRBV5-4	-	CASSPRPGLDQETQYF
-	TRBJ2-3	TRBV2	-	CASSEASDTQYF
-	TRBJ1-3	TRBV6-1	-	CASSEALRVGNTIYF